The sequence of this T cell receptor beta chain was determined in a study of cytomegalovirus exposure and HLA in healthy donors. General observations from the study: In an earlier analysis, most TCR beta V segments were productive about 90% or about 30% of the time.

60 Vbeta and 13 Jbeta primers were used in PCR. The assay was immunoSEQ multiplex PCR, and TCRdb's table has in-frame clones only and misses some. This table has some 76,000 clones, 86% appearing once. Trimming took 3 bases from V and 3 from J; bases not matched to a gene: 12. Germline CDR1 MDHEN, CDR2 SYDVKM. CDR3 size: 17 residues. This clone was picked up a small number of times. Its antigen is not known. The gene calls are TRBV28 and TRBJ2-3; the match to TRBD2 covers 7 bases. Sequenced: PBMCs. The TCR originated in a woman aged 30 to 39 in good health and CMV-seronegative. The CDR3 loop is CASSFFYRREQTDTQYF. The CDR3 coding sequence is TGTGCCAGCAGTTTTTTTTATCGGCGGGAGCAAACAGATACGCAGTATTTT.